This TCR beta chain comes out of a study of blood T cell repertoires in COVID-19. Whole-study context: Acute and convalescent COVID-19 specimens originated in the United States, Italy and Spain.

This table comes from immunoSEQ multiplex PCR, and its TCRdb copy is limited to in-frame clones, with some not included. The data hold roughly 570,000 clones, with 85% to 90% observed a single time. The CDR3 has 15 residues. The V end lost 6 bases, the J end lost 3 bases, and 17 bases lay between the germline ends. Germline-derived CDR1 and CDR2 are SNHLY and FYNNEI. This receptor was identified in a woman between 50 and 59 years old with COVID-19, enrolled during active disease. Sequenced: peripheral blood. The chain is built from TRBV2 and TRBJ1-1; D gene ambiguous. This chain's CDR3 is CASRGPITPDTEAFF. The CDR3 DNA follows: TGTGCCAGCAGGGGCCCGATTACTCCGGACACTGAAGCTTTCTTT.